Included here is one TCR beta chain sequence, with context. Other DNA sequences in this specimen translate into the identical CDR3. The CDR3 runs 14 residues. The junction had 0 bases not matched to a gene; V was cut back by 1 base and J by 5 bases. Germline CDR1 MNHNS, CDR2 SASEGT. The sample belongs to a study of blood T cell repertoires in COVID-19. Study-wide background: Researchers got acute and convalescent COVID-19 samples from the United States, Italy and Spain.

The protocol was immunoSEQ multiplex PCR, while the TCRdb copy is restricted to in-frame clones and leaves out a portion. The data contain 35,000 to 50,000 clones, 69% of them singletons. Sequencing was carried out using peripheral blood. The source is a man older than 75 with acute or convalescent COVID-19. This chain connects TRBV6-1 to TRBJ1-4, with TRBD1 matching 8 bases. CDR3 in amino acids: CASSEGQGNEKLFF. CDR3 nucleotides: TGTGCCAGCAGTGAAGGACAGGGGAATGAAAAACTGTTTTTT.